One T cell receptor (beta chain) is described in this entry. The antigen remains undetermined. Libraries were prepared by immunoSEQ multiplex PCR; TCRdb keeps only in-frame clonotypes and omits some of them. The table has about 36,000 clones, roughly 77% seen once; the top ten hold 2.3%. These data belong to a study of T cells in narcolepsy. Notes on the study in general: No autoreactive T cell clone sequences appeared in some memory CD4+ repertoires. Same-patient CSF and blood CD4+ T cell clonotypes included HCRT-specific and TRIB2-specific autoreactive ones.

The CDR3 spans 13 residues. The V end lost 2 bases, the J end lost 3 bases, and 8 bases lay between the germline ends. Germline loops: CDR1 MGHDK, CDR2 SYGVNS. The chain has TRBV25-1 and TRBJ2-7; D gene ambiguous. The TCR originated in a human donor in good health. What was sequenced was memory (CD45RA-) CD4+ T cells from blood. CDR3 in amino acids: CASSESGGYEQYF. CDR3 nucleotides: TGTGCCAGCAGTGAAAGTGGTGGCTACGAGCAGTACTTC.